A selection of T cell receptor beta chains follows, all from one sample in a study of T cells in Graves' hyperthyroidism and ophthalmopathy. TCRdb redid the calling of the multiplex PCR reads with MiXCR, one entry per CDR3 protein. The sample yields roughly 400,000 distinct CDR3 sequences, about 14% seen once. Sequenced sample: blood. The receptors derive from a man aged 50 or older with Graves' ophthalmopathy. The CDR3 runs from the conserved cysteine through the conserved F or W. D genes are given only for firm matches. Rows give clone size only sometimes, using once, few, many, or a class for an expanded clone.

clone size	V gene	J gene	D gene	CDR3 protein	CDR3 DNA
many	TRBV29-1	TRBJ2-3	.	CSARGRGTDTQYF	TGCAGCGCTCGGGGTAGGGGAACAGATACGCAGTATTTT
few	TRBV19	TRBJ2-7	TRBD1	CASNQDRAKDEQYF	TGTGCCAGTAATCAGGACAGGGCTAAGGACGAGCAGTACTTC
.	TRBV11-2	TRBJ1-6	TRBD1	CASSLRQGINSPLHF	TGTGCCAGCAGCCTGAGACAGGGGATTAATTCACCCCTCCACTTT
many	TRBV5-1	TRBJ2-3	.	CASSPTSADTQYF	TGCGCCAGCAGCCCCACCTCTGCGGATACGCAGTATTTT
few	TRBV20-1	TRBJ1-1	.	CSARTGTDTEAFF	TGCAGTGCTAGAACTGGGACGGACACTGAAGCTTTCTTT
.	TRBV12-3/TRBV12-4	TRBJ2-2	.	CASSLGLPGELFF	TGTGCCAGCAGTTTAGGGCTCCCCGGGGAGCTGTTTTTT
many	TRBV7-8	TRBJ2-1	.	CASSLDAGRYNEQFF	TGTGCCAGCAGCTTAGATGCAGGGCGCTACAATGAGCAGTTCTTC
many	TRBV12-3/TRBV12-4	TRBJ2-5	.	CASRLGGRGETQYF	TGTGCCAGCAGACTCGGGGGAAGGGGGGAGACCCAGTACTTC
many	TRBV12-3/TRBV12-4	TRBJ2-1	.	CASKKQGQGSYNEQFF	TGTGCCAGCAAAAAACAAGGACAAGGTAGCTACAATGAGCAGTTCTTC
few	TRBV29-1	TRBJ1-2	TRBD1	CSVDPGGTNYGYTF	TGCAGCGTTGACCCAGGGGGGACTAACTATGGCTACACCTTC
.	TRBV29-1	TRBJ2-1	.	CSVEGYDEQFF	TGCAGCGTTGAGGGTTACGATGAGCAGTTCTTC
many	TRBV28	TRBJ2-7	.	CASSLMGSYEQYF	TGTGCCAGCAGTTTGATGGGGTCCTACGAGCAGTACTTC
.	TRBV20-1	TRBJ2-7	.	CSAMGRARGPYEQYF	TGCAGTGCTATGGGACGAGCCCGTGGGCCCTACGAGCAGTACTTC
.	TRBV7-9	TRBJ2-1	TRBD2	CASSPPGGSDNEQFF	TGTGCCAGCAGCCCCCCGGGAGGGAGCGACAATGAGCAGTTCTTC
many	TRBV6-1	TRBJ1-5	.	CASSDIPAFRVGTQPQHF	TGTGCCAGCAGTGACATCCCCGCGTTTAGAGTTGGAACTCAGCCCCAGCATTTT
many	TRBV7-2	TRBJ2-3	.	CASSPGAPDTQYF	TGTGCCAGCAGCCCCGGAGCGCCAGATACGCAGTATTTT
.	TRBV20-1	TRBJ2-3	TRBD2	CSAQRARAGGTQYF	TGCAGTGCACAGAGGGCTAGAGCGGGAGGAACGCAGTATTTT
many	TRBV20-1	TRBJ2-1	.	CSASWVADGYNEQFF	TGCAGTGCTAGTTGGGTAGCGGATGGTTACAATGAGCAGTTCTTC
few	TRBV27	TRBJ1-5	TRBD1	CASSLSTGVNQPQHF	TGTGCCAGCAGTTTAAGTACAGGGGTAAATCAGCCCCAGCATTTT
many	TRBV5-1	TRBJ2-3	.	CASSPSPSGVGTDTQYF	TGCGCCAGCAGCCCAAGCCCCTCGGGAGTGGGCACAGATACGCAGTATTTT
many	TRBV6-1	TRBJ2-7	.	CASLDSPSSYEQYF	TGTGCCAGCTTGGACTCACCCAGCTCCTACGAGCAGTACTTC
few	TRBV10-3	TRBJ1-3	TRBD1	CAISGQGLRSGNTIYF	TGTGCCATCAGTGGACAGGGGCTCCGCTCTGGAAACACCATATATTTT
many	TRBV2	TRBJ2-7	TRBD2	CASKGTSGPYEQYF	TGTGCCAGTAAAGGGACTAGCGGCCCCTACGAGCAGTACTTC
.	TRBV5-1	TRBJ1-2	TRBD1	CASSKEDRDGYTF	TGCGCCAGCAGCAAAGAGGACAGGGACGGCTACACCTTC
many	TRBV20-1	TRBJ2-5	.	CSARDDRHQETQYF	TGCAGTGCTAGAGACGACAGGCACCAAGAGACCCAGTACTTC
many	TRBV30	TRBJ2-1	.	CAWDPRSSYNEQFF	TGTGCCTGGGACCCTCGGAGCTCCTACAATGAGCAGTTCTTC
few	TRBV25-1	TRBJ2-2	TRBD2	CASGVAGDPGELFF	TGTGCCAGTGGGGTAGCGGGAGATCCCGGGGAGCTGTTTTTT
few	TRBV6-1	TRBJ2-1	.	CASSHGAPEAGNEQFF	TGTGCCAGCAGCCACGGTGCACCCGAGGCCGGCAATGAGCAGTTCTTC
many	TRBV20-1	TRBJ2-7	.	CSVFMMYEQYF	TGCAGTGTTTTTATGATGTACGAGCAGTACTTC
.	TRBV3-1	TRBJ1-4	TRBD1	CASTAGTENEKLFF	TGTGCCAGCACTGCCGGGACAGAGAATGAAAAACTGTTTTTT
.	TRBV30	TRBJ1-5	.	CAWSLGGGKPQHF	TGTGCCTGGAGTCTGGGGGGGGGCAAGCCCCAGCATTTT
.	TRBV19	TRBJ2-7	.	CASSIADRTYEQYF	TGTGCCAGTAGTATAGCGGACAGAACCTACGAGCAGTACTTC
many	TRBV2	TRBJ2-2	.	CASSEVGGTLNTGELFF	TGTGCCAGCAGTGAAGTTGGGGGAACCCTCAACACCGGGGAGCTGTTTTTT
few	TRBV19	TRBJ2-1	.	CASSRLGEYEQFF	TGTGCCAGTAGTAGACTAGGGGAGTATGAGCAGTTCTTC
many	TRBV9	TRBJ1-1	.	CASSLSPGNEAEAFF	TGTGCCAGCAGCCTAAGCCCAGGGAATGAGGCGGAAGCTTTCTTT
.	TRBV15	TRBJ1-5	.	CATSRGGHGPFQPQHF	TGTGCCACCAGCAGGGGGGGACACGGCCCTTTTCAGCCCCAGCATTTT
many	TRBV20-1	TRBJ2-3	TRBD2	CSARRPGTNTDTQYF	TGCAGTGCTAGAAGACCCGGGACTAACACAGATACGCAGTATTTT
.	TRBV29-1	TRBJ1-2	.	CSVGLSSNYGYTF	TGCAGCGTTGGTCTCAGCTCTAACTATGGCTACACCTTC